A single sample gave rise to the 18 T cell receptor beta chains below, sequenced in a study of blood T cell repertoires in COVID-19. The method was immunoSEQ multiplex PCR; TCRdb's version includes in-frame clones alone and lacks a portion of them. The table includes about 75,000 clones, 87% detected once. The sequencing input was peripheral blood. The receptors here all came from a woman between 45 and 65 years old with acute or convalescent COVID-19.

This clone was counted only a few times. Written as DNA, the CDR3 is TGTGCCAGCGGAATCACTCGGGGAGGCAATCAGCCCCAGCATTTT. Amino acids: CASGITRGGNQPQHF. V usage is TRBV27 and J usage is TRBJ1-5; D unclear. This CDR3 is built from 15 residues. V lost 8 bases, J lost 2 bases, and 16 bases lay in between. In germline, CDR1 is MNHEY, CDR2 SMNVEV (reference sequence).

The CDR3 loop reads CASSPRLKRGTQYF. Here the CDR3 DNA reads TGTGCCAGCAGTCCGCGACTTAAGCGAGGGACCCAGTACTTC. The genes are TRBV28 and TRBJ2-5; D not resolved. Germline-derived CDR1 and CDR2 are MDHEN and SYDVKM. V shed 5 bases and J shed 7 bases, with 17 bases lying between them. The CDR3 is 14 amino acids. The whole variable domain, filled in from reference TRBV28 and TRBJ2-5, reads DVKVTQSSRYLVKRTGEKVFLECVQDMDHENMFWYRQDPGLGLRLIYFSYDVKMKEKGDIPEGYSVSREKKERFSLILESASTNQTSMYLCASSPRLKRGTQYFGPGTRLLVL.

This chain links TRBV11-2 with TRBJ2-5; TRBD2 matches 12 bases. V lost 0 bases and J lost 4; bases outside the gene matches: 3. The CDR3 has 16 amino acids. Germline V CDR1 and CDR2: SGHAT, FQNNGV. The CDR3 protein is CASSLDRLAGVETQYF. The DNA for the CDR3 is TGTGCCAGCAGCTTAGATCGACTAGCGGGAGTAGAGACCCAGTACTTC.

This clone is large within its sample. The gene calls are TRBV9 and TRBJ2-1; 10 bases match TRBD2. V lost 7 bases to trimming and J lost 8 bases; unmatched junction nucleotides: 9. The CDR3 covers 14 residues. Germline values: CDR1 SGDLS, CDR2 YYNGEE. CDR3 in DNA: TGTGCCAGCGGAACTAGCGGGGTTCGGGATGAGCAGTTCTTC. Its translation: CASGTSGVRDEQFF.

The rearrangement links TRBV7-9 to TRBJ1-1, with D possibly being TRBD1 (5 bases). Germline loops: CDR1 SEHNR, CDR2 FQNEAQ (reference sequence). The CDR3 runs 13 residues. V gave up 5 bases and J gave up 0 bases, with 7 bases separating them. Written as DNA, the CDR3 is TGTGCCAGCAGCCGGGGGGTGAACACTGAAGCTTTCTTT. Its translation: CASSRGVNTEAFF. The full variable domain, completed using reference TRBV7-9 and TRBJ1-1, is DTGVSQNPRHKITKRGQNVTFRCDPISEHNRLYWYRQTLGQGPEFLTYFQNEAQLEKSRLLSDRFSAERPKGSFSTLEIQRTEQGDSAMYLCASSRGVNTEAFFGQGTRLTVV.

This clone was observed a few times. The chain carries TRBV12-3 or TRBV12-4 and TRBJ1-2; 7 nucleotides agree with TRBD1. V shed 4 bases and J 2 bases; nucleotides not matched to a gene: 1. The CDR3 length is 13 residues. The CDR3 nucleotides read TGTGCCAGCAGTTCGACAGGGAACTATGGCTACACCTTC. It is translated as CASSSTGNYGYTF.

The CDR3 coding sequence is TGTGCCAGCAGCCCAGGACAGAGGCGGGCCACTGAAGCTTTCTTT. As protein: CASSPGQRRATEAFF. The gene calls are TRBV9 and TRBJ1-1; tentatively, D is TRBD1 (6 bases). Trimming took off 4 bases at V and 4 bases at J, with 17 bases between the two ends. This CDR3 region has 15 residues. Germline CDR1 and CDR2: SGDLS and YYNGEE.

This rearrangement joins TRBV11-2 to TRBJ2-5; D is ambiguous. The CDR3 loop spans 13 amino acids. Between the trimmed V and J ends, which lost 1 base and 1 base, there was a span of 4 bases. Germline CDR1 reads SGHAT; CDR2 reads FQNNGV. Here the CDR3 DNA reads TGTGCCAGCAGCTTAGGCAGCCAAGAGACCCAGTACTTC. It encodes CASSLGSQETQYF.

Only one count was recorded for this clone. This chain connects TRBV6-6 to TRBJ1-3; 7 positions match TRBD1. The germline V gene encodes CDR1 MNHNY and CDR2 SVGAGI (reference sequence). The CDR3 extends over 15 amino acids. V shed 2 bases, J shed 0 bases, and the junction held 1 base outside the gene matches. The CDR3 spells CASSYGTASGNTIYF. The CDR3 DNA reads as TGTGCCAGCAGTTACGGGACAGCCTCTGGAAACACCATATATTTT.

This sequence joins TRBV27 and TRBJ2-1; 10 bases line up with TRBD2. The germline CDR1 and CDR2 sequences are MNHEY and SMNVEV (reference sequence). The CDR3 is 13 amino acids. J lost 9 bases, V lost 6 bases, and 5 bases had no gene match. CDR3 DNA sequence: TGTGCCAGCAGCGTTAGCGGGAGGTTTGAGCAGTTCTTC. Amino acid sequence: CASSVSGRFEQFF.

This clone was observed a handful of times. The CDR3 sequence: CASSLGQGSNQPQHF. The CDR3 DNA sequence: TGTGCCAGCAGTTTAGGACAGGGAAGCAATCAGCCCCAGCATTTT. This chain links TRBV27 with TRBJ1-5, with 8 bases matching TRBD1. V gave up 2 bases and J gave up 1 base; unmatched junction bases: 1. The germline V gene encodes CDR1 MNHEY and CDR2 SMNVEV (reference sequence). The CDR3 has 15 residues.

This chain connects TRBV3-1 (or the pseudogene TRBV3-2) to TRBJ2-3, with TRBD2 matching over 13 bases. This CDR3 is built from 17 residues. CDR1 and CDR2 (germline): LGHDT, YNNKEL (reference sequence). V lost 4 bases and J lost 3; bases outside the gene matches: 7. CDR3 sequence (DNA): TGTGCCAGCAGCCCGCGAAGGACTAGCGGGAGTACAGATACGCAGTATTTT. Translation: CASSPRRTSGSTDTQYF.

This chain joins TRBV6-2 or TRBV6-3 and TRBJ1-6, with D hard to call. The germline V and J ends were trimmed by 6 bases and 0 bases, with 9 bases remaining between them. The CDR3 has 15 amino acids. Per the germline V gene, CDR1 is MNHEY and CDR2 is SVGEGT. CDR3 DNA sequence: TGTGCCAGCAGCTTACTTAGCTCCTATAATTCACCCCTCCACTTT. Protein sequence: CASSLLSSYNSPLHF.

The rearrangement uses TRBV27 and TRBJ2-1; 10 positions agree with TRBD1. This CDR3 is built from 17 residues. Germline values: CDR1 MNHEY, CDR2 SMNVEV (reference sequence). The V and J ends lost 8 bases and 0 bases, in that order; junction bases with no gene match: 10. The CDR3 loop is CASRDRGQRGSYNEQFF. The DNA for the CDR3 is TGTGCCAGCCGGGACAGGGGCCAGAGGGGCTCCTACAATGAGCAGTTCTTC.

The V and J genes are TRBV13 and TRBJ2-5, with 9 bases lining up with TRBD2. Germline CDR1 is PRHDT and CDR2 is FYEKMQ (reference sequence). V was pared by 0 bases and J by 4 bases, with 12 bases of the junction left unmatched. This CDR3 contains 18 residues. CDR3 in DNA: TGTGCCAGCAGCTTAGGGGGTAGCGGGAGATCTTGGGGAGAGACCCAGTACTTC. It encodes CASSLGGSGRSWGETQYF. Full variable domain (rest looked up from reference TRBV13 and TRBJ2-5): AAGVIQSPRHLIKEKRETATLKCYPIPRHDTVYWYQQGPGQDPQFLISFYEKMQSDKGSIPDRFSAQQFSDYHSELNMSSLELGDSALYFCASSLGGSGRSWGETQYFGPGTRLLVL.

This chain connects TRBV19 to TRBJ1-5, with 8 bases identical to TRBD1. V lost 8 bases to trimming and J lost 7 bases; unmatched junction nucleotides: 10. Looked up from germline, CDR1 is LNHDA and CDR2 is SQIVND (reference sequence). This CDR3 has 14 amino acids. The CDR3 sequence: CASLDRAGNQPQHF. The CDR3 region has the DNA TGTGCCAGTTTGGACAGGGCTGGTAACCAGCCCCAGCATTTT.

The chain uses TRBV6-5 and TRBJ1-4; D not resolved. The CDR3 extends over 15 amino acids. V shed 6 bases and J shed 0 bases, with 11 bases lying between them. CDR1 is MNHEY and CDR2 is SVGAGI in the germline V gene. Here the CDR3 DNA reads TGTGCCAGCAGCATTACAGCTGCAACTAATGAAAAACTGTTTTTT. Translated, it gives CASSITAATNEKLFF.

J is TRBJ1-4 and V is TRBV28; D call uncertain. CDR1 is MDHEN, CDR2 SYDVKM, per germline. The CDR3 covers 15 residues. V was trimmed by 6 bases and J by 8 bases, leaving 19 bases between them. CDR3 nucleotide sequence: TGTGCCAGCAGCCTTCGAGGAGGGTGGAGAGAAAAACTGTTTTTT. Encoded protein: CASSLRGGWREKLFF.